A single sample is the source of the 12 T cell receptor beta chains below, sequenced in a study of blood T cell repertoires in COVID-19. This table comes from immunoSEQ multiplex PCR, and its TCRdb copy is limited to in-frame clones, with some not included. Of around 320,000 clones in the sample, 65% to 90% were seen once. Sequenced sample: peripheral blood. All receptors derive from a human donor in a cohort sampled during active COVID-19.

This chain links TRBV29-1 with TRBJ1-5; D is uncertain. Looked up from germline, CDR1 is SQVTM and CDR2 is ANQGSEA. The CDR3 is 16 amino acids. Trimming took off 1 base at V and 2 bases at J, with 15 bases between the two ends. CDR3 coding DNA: TGCAGCGTTGAAGGAGCACCTGGAGTGGGCAATCAGCCCCAGCATTTT. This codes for CSVEGAPGVGNQPQHF.

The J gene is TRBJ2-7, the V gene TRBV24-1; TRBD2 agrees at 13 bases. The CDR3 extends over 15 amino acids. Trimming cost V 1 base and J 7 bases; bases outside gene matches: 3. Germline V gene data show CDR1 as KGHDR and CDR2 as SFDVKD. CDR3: CATSDLGTSGKEQYF. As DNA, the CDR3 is TGTGCCACCAGTGATTTAGGGACTAGCGGGAAGGAGCAGTACTTC.

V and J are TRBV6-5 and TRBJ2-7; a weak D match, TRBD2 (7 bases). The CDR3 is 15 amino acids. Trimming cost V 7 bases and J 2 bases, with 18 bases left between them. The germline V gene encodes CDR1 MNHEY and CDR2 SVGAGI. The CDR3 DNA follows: TGTGCCAGCACCCGAGGGGGGGGGCTCCCCTACGAGCAGTACTTC. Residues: CASTRGGGLPYEQYF.

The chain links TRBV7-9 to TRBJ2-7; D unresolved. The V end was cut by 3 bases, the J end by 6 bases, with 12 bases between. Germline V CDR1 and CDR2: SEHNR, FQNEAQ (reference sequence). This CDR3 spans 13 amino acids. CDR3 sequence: CASSFLRDSEQYF. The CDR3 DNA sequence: TGTGCCAGCAGCTTCCTCCGCGATTCCGAGCAGTACTTC.

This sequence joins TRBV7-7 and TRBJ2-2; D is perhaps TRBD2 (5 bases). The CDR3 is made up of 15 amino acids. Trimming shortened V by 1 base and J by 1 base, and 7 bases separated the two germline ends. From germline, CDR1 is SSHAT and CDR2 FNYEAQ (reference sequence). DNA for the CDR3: TGTGCCAGCAGCTTAGGGGAGCTGAACACCGGGGAGCTGTTTTTT. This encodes CASSLGELNTGELFF.

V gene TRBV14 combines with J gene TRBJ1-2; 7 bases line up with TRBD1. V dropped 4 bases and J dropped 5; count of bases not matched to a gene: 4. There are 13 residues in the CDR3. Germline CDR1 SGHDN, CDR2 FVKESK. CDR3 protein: CASSPGTAYGYTF. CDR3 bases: TGTGCCAGCAGCCCCGGGACAGCGTATGGCTACACCTTC.

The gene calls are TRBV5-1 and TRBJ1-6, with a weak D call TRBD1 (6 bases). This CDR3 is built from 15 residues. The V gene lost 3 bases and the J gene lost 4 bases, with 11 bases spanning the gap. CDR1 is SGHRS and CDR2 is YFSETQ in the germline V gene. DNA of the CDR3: TGCGCCAGCAGCTCGCGACAGGAGTATAATTCACCCCTCCACTTT. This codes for CASSSRQEYNSPLHF.

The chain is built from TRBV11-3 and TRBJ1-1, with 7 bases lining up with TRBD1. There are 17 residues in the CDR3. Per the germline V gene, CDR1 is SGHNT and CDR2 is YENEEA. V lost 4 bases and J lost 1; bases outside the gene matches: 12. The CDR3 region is CASSSYKRQGWNTEAFF. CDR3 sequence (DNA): TGTGCCAGCAGCTCCTATAAGAGACAGGGCTGGAACACTGAAGCTTTCTTT.

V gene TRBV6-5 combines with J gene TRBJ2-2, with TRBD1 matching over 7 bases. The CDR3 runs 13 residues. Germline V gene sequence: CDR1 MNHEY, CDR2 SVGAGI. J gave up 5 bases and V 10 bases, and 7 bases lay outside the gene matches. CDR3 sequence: CATRDRMTGELFF. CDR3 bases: TGTGCCACCCGGGACAGAATGACCGGGGAGCTGTTTTTT.

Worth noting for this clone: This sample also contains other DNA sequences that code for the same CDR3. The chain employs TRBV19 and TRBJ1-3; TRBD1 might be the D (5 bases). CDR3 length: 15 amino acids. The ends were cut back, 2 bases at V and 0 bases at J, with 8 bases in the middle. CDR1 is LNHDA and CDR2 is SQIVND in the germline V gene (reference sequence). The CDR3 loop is CASSIRGYSGNTIYF. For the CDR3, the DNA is TGTGCCAGTAGTATACGGGGGTACTCTGGAAACACCATATATTTT. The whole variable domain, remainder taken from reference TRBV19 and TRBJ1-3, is DGGITQSPKYLFRKEGQNVTLSCEQNLNHDAMYWYRQDPGQGLRLIYYSQIVNDFQKGDIAEGYSVSREKKESFPLTVTSAQKNPTAFYLCASSIRGYSGNTIYFGEGSWLTVV.

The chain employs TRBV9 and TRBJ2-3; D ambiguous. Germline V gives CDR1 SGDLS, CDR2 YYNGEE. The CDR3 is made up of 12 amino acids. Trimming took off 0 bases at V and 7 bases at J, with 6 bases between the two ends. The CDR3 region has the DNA TGTGCCAGCAGCGTAGAACATAATACGCAGTATTTT. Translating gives CASSVEHNTQYF. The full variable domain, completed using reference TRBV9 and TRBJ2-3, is DSGVTQTPKHLITATGQRVTLRCSPRSGDLSVYWYQQSLDQGLQFLIQYYNGEERAKGNILERFSAQQFPDLHSELNLSSLELGDSALYFCASSVEHNTQYFGPGTRLTVL.

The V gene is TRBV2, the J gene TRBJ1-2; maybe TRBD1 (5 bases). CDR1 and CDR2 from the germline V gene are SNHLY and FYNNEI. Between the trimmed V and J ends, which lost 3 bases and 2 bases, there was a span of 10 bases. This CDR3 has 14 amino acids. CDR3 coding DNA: TGTGCCAGCAGTGACGGACACCGAAACTATGGCTACACCTTC. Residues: CASSDGHRNYGYTF. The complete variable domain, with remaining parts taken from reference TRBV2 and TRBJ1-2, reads EPEVTQTPSHQVTQMGQEVILRCVPISNHLYFYWYRQILGQKVEFLVSFYNNEISEKSEIFDDQFSVERPDGSNFTLKIRSTKLEDSAMYFCASSDGHRNYGYTFGSGTRLTVV.